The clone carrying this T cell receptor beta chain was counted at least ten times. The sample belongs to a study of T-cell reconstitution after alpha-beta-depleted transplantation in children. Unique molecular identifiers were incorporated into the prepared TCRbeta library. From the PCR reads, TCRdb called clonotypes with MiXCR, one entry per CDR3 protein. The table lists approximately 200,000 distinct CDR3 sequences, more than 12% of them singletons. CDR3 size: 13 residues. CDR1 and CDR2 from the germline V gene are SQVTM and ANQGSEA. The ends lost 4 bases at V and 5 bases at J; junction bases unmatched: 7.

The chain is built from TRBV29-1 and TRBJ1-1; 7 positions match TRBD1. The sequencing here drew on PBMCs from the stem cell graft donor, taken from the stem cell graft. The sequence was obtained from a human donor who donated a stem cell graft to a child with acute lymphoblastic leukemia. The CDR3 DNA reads TGCAGCGTTGGACAGGGAGGGTGGACTGAAGCTTTCTTT. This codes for CSVGQGGWTEAFF.